Listed below are T cell receptor beta chains from one sample, sequenced in a study of response to subunit inactivated influenza vaccine. In TCRdb, the RT-PCR reads were re-called with MiXCR into one record per CDR3 protein. The repertoire holds 530,000 or so distinct CDR3 sequences, around 13% seen once, with 8.5% to 14% in the top ten. The sequencing used PBMCs from blood, collected 11 to 12 days after vaccination. Every receptor here comes from a man in his fifties or sixties who received an inactivated influenza vaccine. Each CDR3 is given with its conserved first and last residue. Each record gives: V gene, D gene, clone size, J gene, CDR3 length, CDR3 protein, CDR3 DNA. D genes are given only for firm matches. Expanded clones get a size class; other rows say once, few or many, or leave the size out.

TRBV5-1	TRBD1	few	TRBJ1-1	18	CASSKKAPGQDMNTEAFF	TGCGCCAGCAGCAAAAAAGCCCCGGGACAGGACATGAACACTGAAGCTTTCTTT
TRBV4-2	.	.	TRBJ2-4	16	CASSQDLGLGKNIQYF	TGTGCCAGCAGCCAAGATTTAGGTTTGGGCAAAAACATTCAGTACTTC
TRBV6-5	TRBD1	.	TRBJ2-3	17	CASSYGGTGGYTDTQYF	TGTGCCAGCAGTTACGGCGGGACAGGGGGTTACACAGATACGCAGTATTTT
TRBV7-9	TRBD2	.	TRBJ2-7	14	CASSYSGGLYEQYF	TGTGCCAGCAGCTATAGCGGGGGACTCTACGAGCAGTACTTC
TRBV11-2	.	few	TRBJ1-1	14	CASSLLARGTEAFF	TGTGCCAGCAGCTTATTGGCTCGGGGCACTGAAGCTTTCTTT
TRBV18	.	few	TRBJ2-2	13	CASSMGANGELFF	TGTGCCAGCTCAATGGGGGCGAACGGGGAGCTGTTTTTT
TRBV29-1	TRBD1	many	TRBJ2-4	19	CSVALPDRDGVVAKNIQYF	TGCAGCGTTGCTCTACCGGACAGGGATGGTGTGGTAGCCAAAAACATTCAGTACTTC
TRBV7-9	.	few	TRBJ2-5	14	CASSEPRVQETQYF	TGTGCCAGCAGCGAGCCCAGGGTTCAAGAGACCCAGTACTTC
TRBV4-3	.	few	TRBJ1-1	14	CASSQDGGATEAFF	TGCGCCAGCAGCCAAGATGGGGGGGCCACTGAAGCTTTCTTT
TRBV29-1	TRBD1	.	TRBJ1-1	14	CSVARGRLGTEAFF	TGCAGCGTTGCCAGGGGGCGTTTGGGCACTGAAGCTTTCTTT
TRBV7-2	TRBD2	.	TRBJ2-3	17	CASSSQLVGGGADTQYF	TGTGCCAGCAGCTCCCAGTTGGTAGGCGGGGGGGCTGATACGCAGTATTTT